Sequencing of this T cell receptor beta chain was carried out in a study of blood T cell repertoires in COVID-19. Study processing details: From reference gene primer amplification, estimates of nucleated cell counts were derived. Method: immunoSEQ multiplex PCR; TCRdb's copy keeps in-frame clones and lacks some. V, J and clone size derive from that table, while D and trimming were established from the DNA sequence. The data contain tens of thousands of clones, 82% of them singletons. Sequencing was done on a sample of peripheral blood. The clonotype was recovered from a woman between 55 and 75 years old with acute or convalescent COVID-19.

For the CDR3, the DNA is TGCGCCAGCAGGAAGCGACTAGCGGTGACGACTAGCACAGATACGCAGTATTTT. This gives the protein CASRKRLAVTTSTDTQYF. The rearrangement links TRBV5-1 to TRBJ2-3; TRBD2 aligns across 9 bases. Germline CDR1 SGHRS, CDR2 YFSETQ. The CDR3 runs to 18 residues. V was clipped by 5 bases and J by 0 bases; unmatched bases: 13.